This T cell receptor (beta chain) came from a study of shared clonotypes between healthy human individuals. About the study: Donor ages ranged 18 to 49 years: a couple of women, a few men.

Sequencing used immunoSEQ multiplex PCR; TCRdb keeps in-frame clones, though not all of them. Of around 2.3 million clones listed, approximately 94% were seen once; the top ten hold approximately 0.13%. The length of the CDR3 is 16 residues. In germline, CDR1 is MDHEN, CDR2 SYDVKM. Trimming took off 5 bases at V and 2 bases at J, with 19 bases between the two ends. The sequencing input was naive CD4+ T cells sorted from blood. This sample's subset: CD45RA+ positively selected. This chain joins TRBV28 and TRBJ2-7; D might be TRBD1 (5 bases). This clonotype originated in a man between 18 and 35 years old in good health. In nucleotides, the CDR3 is TGTGCCAGCAGTCCCCATGGGGCAGGGAATACCTACGAGCAGTACTTC. It is translated as CASSPHGAGNTYEQYF.